Below, 19 T cell receptor beta chains from the same sample are listed, as sequenced in a study of cytomegalovirus exposure and HLA in healthy donors. The PCR had 60 Vbeta and 13 Jbeta primers. Some clones are missing from TCRdb's copy, which holds only in-frame ones; the method was immunoSEQ multiplex PCR. The table has about 200,000 clones, approximately 79% seen once. Material: PBMCs. Receptors were obtained from a male donor in good health and CMV-seronegative.

Concerning this clone: The sample holds other DNA sequences that translate to the same CDR3. The chain links TRBV6-5 to TRBJ1-1, with a tentative D call TRBD1 (5 bases). The length of the CDR3 is 14 residues. From germline, CDR1 is MNHEY and CDR2 SVGAGI. V shed 2 bases and J shed 1 base, with 8 bases lying between them. CDR3 in amino acids: CASSYGGENTEAFF. The CDR3 region has the DNA TGTGCCAGCAGTTACGGGGGGGAGAACACTGAAGCTTTCTTT.

This rearrangement joins TRBV14 to TRBJ2-5; 9 bases line up with TRBD1. The CDR3 covers 14 residues. Trimming cost V 2 bases and J 4 bases; bases outside gene matches: 2. The germline CDR1 and CDR2 sequences are SGHDN and FVKESK. The CDR3 loop reads CASSQNRGRETQYF. As DNA, the CDR3 is TGTGCCAGCAGCCAAAACAGGGGGCGAGAGACCCAGTACTTC.

The rearrangement uses TRBV21-1 and TRBJ1-5; the table names TRBD1, a call not compared with the DNA. TRBV21-1 is a pseudogene locus. The CDR3 extends over 16 amino acids. CDR3 region: CASSLTSGTTCQPQHF. CDR3 DNA sequence: TGTGCCAGCAGCCTAACCTCCGGGACAACGTGTCAGCCCCAGCATTTT.

The V and J genes are TRBV29-1 and TRBJ2-1; 16 nucleotides line up with TRBD2. The germline V gene encodes CDR1 SQVTM and CDR2 ANQGSEA. After removal of 4 bases from V and 6 bases from J, the junction contained 6 bases not matched to a gene. This CDR3 spans 16 amino acids. CDR3 sequence: CSVVGTSGRAPNEQFF. The CDR3 DNA reads as TGCAGCGTTGTCGGGACTAGCGGGAGGGCCCCCAATGAGCAGTTCTTC.

This clone was counted between two and nine times. The chain is built from TRBV6-6 and TRBJ1-1, with D unclear. The CDR3 has 15 residues. V dropped 5 bases and J dropped 0 bases, with 13 bases sitting between them. Germline CDR1 and CDR2: MNHNY and SVGAGI (reference sequence). CDR3 nucleotides: TGTGCCAGCAGTGGGCTTGACGTTTTGAACACTGAAGCTTTCTTT. It specifies CASSGLDVLNTEAFF.

The CDR3 nucleotides read TGTGCCAGCAGCCCTGGGATAGCGGGAATACAAGAGACCCAGTACTTC. It translates to CASSPGIAGIQETQYF. The chain joins TRBV14 to TRBJ2-5; 8 nucleotides align to TRBD2. The V segment lost 4 bases and the J segment 2 bases; nucleotides outside the gene matches: 9. Per the germline V gene, CDR1 is SGHDN and CDR2 is FVKESK. The CDR3 totals 16 residues.

The chain employs TRBV28 and TRBJ1-1; D call uncertain. The V end lost 1 base, the J end lost 1 base, and 4 bases lay between the germline ends. CDR3 length equals 13 residues. The V gene's germline CDR1 is MDHEN and CDR2 SYDVKM. For the CDR3, the DNA is TGTGCCAGCAGTTTATTTCGGAACACTGAAGCTTTCTTT. Translating gives CASSLFRNTEAFF.

This chain joins TRBV6-1 and TRBJ2-7; D unclear. The germline V and J ends were trimmed by 2 bases and 4 bases, with 9 bases remaining between them. Germline CDR1 is MNHNS and CDR2 is SASEGT. This CDR3 is built from 13 residues. The CDR3 region has the DNA TGTGCCAGCAGTGAATTTCACACGTACGAGCAGTACTTC. This translates into CASSEFHTYEQYF.

The chain recombines TRBV6-5 with TRBJ2-3; 7 positions match TRBD1. The CDR3 sequence is 15 residues long. The junction had 6 bases not matched to a gene; V was cut back by 6 bases and J by 0 bases. CDR1 MNHEY and CDR2 SVGAGI come from the germline V gene. The CDR3 region is CASSQDRSSTDTQYF. For the CDR3, the DNA is TGTGCCAGCAGCCAGGACAGGTCTAGCACAGATACGCAGTATTTT.

The genes are TRBV6-1 and TRBJ2-1, with a possible D match to TRBD1 (6 bases). Between the trimmed V and J ends, which lost 2 bases and 2 bases, there was a span of 10 bases. This CDR3 region has 15 residues. The germline V gene has CDR1 MNHNS and CDR2 SASEGT. CDR3 in DNA: TGTGCCAGCAGTGAATTGGGGACAACCTACAATGAGCAGTTCTTC. The encoded protein is CASSELGTTYNEQFF.

CDR3: CASSPTTGRTNYGYTF. DNA for the CDR3: TGTGCCAGCAGCCCCACGACAGGACGAACTAACTATGGCTACACCTTC. V usage is TRBV7-9 and J usage is TRBJ1-2; tentative D call: TRBD1 (6 bases). The CDR3 spans 16 residues. Deletions cut 5 bases from V and 0 bases from J, with 16 bases between. Looked up from germline, CDR1 is SEHNR and CDR2 is FQNEAQ (reference sequence).

J is TRBJ1-2 and V is TRBV9; no clear D. This CDR3 is 14 amino acids long. The germline V gene has CDR1 SGDLS and CDR2 YYNGEE. Trimming took 0 bases from V and 8 from J, leaving 14 bases between them. CDR3 sequence (DNA): TGTGCCAGCAGCGTAGAAGAGGGAATTGGGGGCTACACCTTC. It yields the protein CASSVEEGIGGYTF.

The rearrangement joins TRBV9 to TRBJ2-3; D is possibly TRBD2 (5 bases). The V gene's germline CDR1 is SGDLS and CDR2 YYNGEE. V was shortened by 0 bases and J by 0 bases, with 11 bases between the two germline ends. The CDR3 has 16 residues. CDR3 DNA sequence: TGTGCCAGCAGCGTAGCTGGAGGAAGAAGCACAGATACGCAGTATTTT. It yields the protein CASSVAGGRSTDTQYF.

This rearrangement joins TRBV28 to TRBJ2-7; 7 nucleotides agree with TRBD1. Germline V lookup: CDR1 MDHEN, CDR2 SYDVKM. V was pared by 9 bases and J by 3 bases, with 14 bases of the junction left unmatched. This CDR3 spans 15 amino acids. As DNA, the CDR3 is TGTGCCAGTAGTAGCCAGGGACAGCTTTTCTACGAGCAGTACTTC. Protein product: CASSSQGQLFYEQYF.

The V and J genes are TRBV18 and TRBJ1-2; 9 bases are a match to TRBD1. The V segment lost 6 bases and the J segment 9 bases; nucleotides outside the gene matches: 8. Germline-derived CDR1 and CDR2 are KGHSH and LQKENI. The length of the CDR3 is 13 residues. The CDR3 nucleotides are TGTGCCAGCTCGCCGGGACAGGGTTTTTGCTACACCTTC. Its protein is CASSPGQGFCYTF.

The gene calls are TRBV28 and TRBJ2-5, with D maybe TRBD2 (5 bases). Germline V gives CDR1 MDHEN, CDR2 SYDVKM. Trimming removed 8 bases from V and 4 bases from J, with 11 bases in between. This CDR3 is 12 amino acids long. Here the CDR3 DNA reads TGTGCCAGCGGCTCTGGACTAGAGACCCAGTACTTC. This encodes CASGSGLETQYF.

This clone was counted a few times. V usage is TRBV9 and J usage is TRBJ1-1; D possibly corresponds to TRBD1 (5 bases). This CDR3 spans 16 amino acids. Trimming shortened V by 0 bases and J by 4 bases, and 16 bases separated the two germline ends. CDR1 is SGDLS, CDR2 YYNGEE, per germline. This CDR3 reads CASSVGRGSLATEAFF. The CDR3 bases are TGTGCCAGCAGCGTAGGCCGGGGGTCATTGGCCACTGAAGCTTTCTTT. Using reference TRBV9 and TRBJ1-1 for the parts outside the CDR3, the full variable domain is DSGVTQTPKHLITATGQRVTLRCSPRSGDLSVYWYQQSLDQGLQFLIQYYNGEERAKGNILERFSAQQFPDLHSELNLSSLELGDSALYFCASSVGRGSLATEAFFGQGTRLTVV.

The chain combines TRBV5-1 with TRBJ2-7, with 7 bases aligning to TRBD1. The J segment lost 2 bases and the V segment lost 4 bases, leaving 6 bases of the junction unmatched. The germline gives CDR1 SGHRS, CDR2 YFSETQ. This CDR3 comprises 14 residues. The CDR3 region has the DNA TGCGCCAGCAGCCAGATAGGACAGGCCTACGAGCAGTACTTC. Its protein product is CASSQIGQAYEQYF.

The chain carries TRBV6-5 and TRBJ1-1, with TRBD1 as a possible D gene (6 bases). The V gene lost 8 bases and the J gene lost 7 bases, with 20 bases spanning the gap. Germline V gene sequence: CDR1 MNHEY, CDR2 SVGAGI. CDR3 size: 14 residues. Here the CDR3 reads CASDTRAKQGEAFF. In DNA form, the CDR3 reads TGTGCCAGCGACACGAGGGCGAAACAGGGTGAAGCTTTCTTT.